Below, 23 T cell receptor beta chains from the same sample are listed, as sequenced in a study of cytomegalovirus exposure and HLA in healthy donors. PCR employed 60 Vbeta and 13 Jbeta primers. Sequencing was performed with immunoSEQ multiplex PCR; in TCRdb, only in-frame clones are kept and a portion is missing. The data show 190,000 or so clones, 82% seen once. Sequenced material: PBMCs. All receptors derive from a woman in her forties or fifties in good health and CMV-seropositive.

The rearrangement uses TRBV7-9 and TRBJ1-1, with D unclear. Germline V gene data show CDR1 as SEHNR and CDR2 as FQNEAQ (reference sequence). With 8 bases removed from V and 8 bases from J, the gap between germline ends came to 18 bases. The CDR3 sequence is 13 residues long. CDR3 loop: CASDPAKGREAFF. In nucleotides, the CDR3 is TGTGCCAGCGACCCCGCAAAAGGGAGGGAAGCTTTCTTT.

This sequence joins TRBV5-1 and TRBJ2-4; 8 nucleotides line up with TRBD2. This CDR3 is 15 amino acids long. Germline CDR1 is SGHRS and CDR2 is YFSETQ. J gave up 6 bases and V 3 bases, and 8 bases lay outside the gene matches. The CDR3 nucleotides are TGCGCCAGCAGCTACCGGGGGGGGGTCGTAAACATTCAGTACTTC. This codes for CASSYRGGVVNIQYF.

This rearrangement joins TRBV7-9 to TRBJ1-1, with TRBD1 matching 10 bases. Germline-derived CDR1 and CDR2 are SEHNR and FQNEAQ (reference sequence). J was trimmed by 3 bases and V by 7 bases; bases with no gene match: 11. This CDR3 region has 16 residues. The CDR3 DNA follows: TGTGCCAGCACCGCGATTCAGGACAGGGGGGACACTGAAGCTTTCTTT. This encodes CASTAIQDRGDTEAFF.

The rearrangement joins TRBV5-1 to TRBJ2-5; TRBD2 agrees at 8 bases. V was pared by 0 bases and J by 2 bases, with 3 bases of the junction left unmatched. Germline loops: CDR1 SGHRS, CDR2 YFSETQ. This CDR3 is built from 15 residues. The CDR3, as DNA: TGCGCCAGCAGCTTGGGGACTAGCAGACAAGAGACCCAGTACTTC. Amino acid sequence: CASSLGTSRQETQYF. The full variable domain, its missing parts supplied by reference TRBV5-1 and TRBJ2-5, is KAGVTQTPRYLIKTRGQQVTLSCSPISGHRSVSWYQQTPGQGLQFLFEYFSETQRNKGNFPGRFSGRQFSNSRSEMNVSTLELGDSALYLCASSLGTSRQETQYFGPGTRLLVL.

The chain combines TRBV14 with TRBJ2-7, with TRBD2 identical over 8 bases. The V gene end was trimmed by 8 bases and the J gene end by 2 bases; junction bases not matched to a gene: 11. The CDR3 loop spans 15 amino acids. CDR1 is SGHDN, CDR2 FVKESK, per germline. The CDR3 here is CASQRSSGQTYEQYF. Here the CDR3 DNA reads TGTGCCAGCCAACGTTCTAGCGGGCAGACCTACGAGCAGTACTTC.

V and J are TRBV7-2 and TRBJ1-3; 7 bases align to TRBD1. J lost 4 bases, V lost 5 bases, and 2 bases had no gene match. The CDR3 extends over 13 amino acids. Germline lookup yields CDR1 SGHTA and CDR2 FQGNSA. CDR3 sequence reads: CASSGTAGNTIYF. As DNA, the CDR3 is TGTGCCAGCAGCGGGACAGCCGGAAACACCATATATTTT.

The CDR3 DNA sequence: TGTGCCAGCAGCTTACTATCAAATTCTGAGCAGTTCTTC. It is translated as CASSLLSNSEQFF. This chain joins TRBV7-2 and TRBJ2-1; D gene unclear. Germline CDR1 SGHTA, CDR2 FQGNSA. This CDR3 is built from 13 residues. V lost 2 bases, J lost 9 bases, and 11 bases lay in between. Complete variable domain (other parts from reference TRBV7-2 and TRBJ2-1): GAGVSQSPSNKVTEKGKDVELRCDPISGHTALYWYRQSLGQGLEFLIYFQGNSAPDKSGLPSDRFSAERTGGSVSTLTIQRTQQEDSAVYLCASSLLSNSEQFFGPGTRLTVL.

The chain couples TRBV7-2 to TRBJ2-7, with 11 bases fitting TRBD2. Germline V CDR1 and CDR2: SGHTA, FQGNSA. The CDR3 has 16 residues. With 1 base clipped from V and 2 bases from J, the junction kept 4 bases outside the gene matches. Written as DNA, the CDR3 is TGTGCCAGCAGCTTAGGGCTAGCGGGAGGTACCTACGAGCAGTACTTC. Amino acid sequence: CASSLGLAGGTYEQYF.

A note on this clone: The same CDR3 also results from other DNA sequences found in this sample. V gene TRBV4-2 combines with J gene TRBJ2-5, with 7 bases fitting TRBD2. V trimming: 0 bases; J trimming: 5 bases; junction bases outside the gene matches: 3. CDR1 and CDR2 from the germline V gene are LGHNA and YNFKEQ. This CDR3 comprises 14 residues. The CDR3: CASSQEERGETQYF. The CDR3 DNA reads as TGTGCCAGCAGCCAAGAGGAGCGGGGTGAGACCCAGTACTTC.

J is TRBJ1-1 and V is TRBV18; TRBD1 is a possible D gene (6 bases). The CDR3 runs to 12 residues. In germline, CDR1 is KGHSH, CDR2 LQKENI. V was pared by 0 bases and J by 8 bases, with 7 bases between. The DNA of the CDR3 is TGTGCCAGCTCACCACCAACAGGGGAAGCTTTCTTT. It yields the protein CASSPPTGEAFF.

The chain is built from TRBV25-1 and TRBJ2-5; 9 positions match TRBD2. This CDR3 comprises 15 residues. Germline-derived CDR1 and CDR2 are MGHDK and SYGVNS. Trimming removed 2 bases from V and 5 bases from J; junction bases left unmatched: 6. For the CDR3, the DNA is TGTGCCAGCAGTGAAGGGGCGGGGGGGACGGAGACCCAGTACTTC. Its protein product is CASSEGAGGTETQYF.

The chain links TRBV28 to TRBJ2-1; 13 nucleotides line up with TRBD2. This CDR3 is built from 18 residues. CDR1 is MDHEN and CDR2 is SYDVKM in the germline V gene. V dropped 4 bases and J dropped 0; count of bases not matched to a gene: 6. The CDR3 DNA sequence: TGTGCCAGCAGTTGGCCACTAGCGGGGGGGCGCTCCTACAATGAGCAGTTCTTC. As protein: CASSWPLAGGRSYNEQFF.

The chain couples TRBV19 to TRBJ1-5; D call uncertain. V dropped 4 bases and J dropped 1 base, with 14 bases sitting between them. The CDR3 is 16 amino acids. CDR1 is LNHDA and CDR2 is SQIVND in the germline V gene (reference sequence). The CDR3 DNA follows: TGTGCCAGTAGTACGTCCCCCACAGCAAGCAATCAGCCCCAGCATTTT. It encodes CASSTSPTASNQPQHF.

The chain couples TRBV29-1 to TRBJ2-2; D may be TRBD2 (5 bases). The CDR3 has 12 residues. With 8 bases removed from V and 1 base from J, the gap between germline ends came to 8 bases. CDR1 is SQVTM and CDR2 is ANQGSEA in the germline V gene. The CDR3 loop reads CSTGMNTGELFF. The CDR3 DNA is TGCAGCACGGGGATGAACACCGGGGAGCTGTTTTTT.

This clone was detected only once. The chain recombines TRBV12-2 with TRBJ2-3; the DNA was not used to check the table's D call, TRBD2. TRBV12-2 is deemed a pseudogene. This CDR3 comprises 19 residues. CDR3 DNA: TGTGCAAGTCGCTCCGAGCATCCCCGGACTAGCGGAATCACAGATACGCAGTATTTT. Translating gives CASRSEHPRTSGITDTQYF.

This chain links TRBV27 with TRBJ2-7, with a tentative D call TRBD2 (6 bases). Germline CDR1 and CDR2: MNHEY and SMNVEV (reference sequence). V shed 0 bases and J shed 3 bases, with 12 bases lying between them. CDR3 size: 15 residues. CDR3 region: CASSLSTGSVYEQYF. The CDR3 DNA reads as TGTGCCAGCAGTTTATCGACCGGGAGTGTCTACGAGCAGTACTTC.

The chain couples TRBV5-8 to TRBJ2-6; D is uncertain. The germline CDR1 and CDR2 sequences are SGHTS and YDEGEE. This CDR3 contains 13 residues. Trimming stripped 6 bases from V and 5 bases from J, with 9 bases between. The CDR3 DNA sequence: TGTGCCAGCACCTCGCGTTGGGCCAACGTCCTGACTTTC. Its protein product is CASTSRWANVLTF.

This chain joins TRBV11-3 and TRBJ2-1; 9 positions match TRBD2. Germline assignment: CDR1 SGHNT and CDR2 YENEEA. The length of the CDR3 is 15 residues. The junction had 10 bases not matched to a gene; V was cut back by 5 bases and J by 8 bases. The CDR3: CASSVGGLAGDEQFF. For the CDR3, the DNA is TGTGCCAGCAGCGTAGGGGGACTAGCAGGCGATGAGCAGTTCTTC.

This clone was observed a single time. The chain couples TRBV4-1 to TRBJ2-3, with D perhaps matching TRBD1 (5 bases). Germline assignment: CDR1 MGHRA and CDR2 YSYEKL. The V and J ends lost 2 bases and 2 bases respectively, with 8 bases between them. The CDR3 extends over 14 amino acids. The CDR3: CASSQPDTTDTQYF. The DNA for the CDR3 is TGCGCCAGCAGCCAACCGGACACCACAGATACGCAGTATTTT.

This clone was seen only a few times. The chain uses TRBV5-1 and TRBJ1-6, with 7 bases identical to TRBD1. The CDR3 contains 16 residues. CDR1 and CDR2 (germline): SGHRS, YFSETQ. V was clipped by 3 bases and J by 10 bases; unmatched bases: 13. The CDR3 loop is CASSSSTGVRESPLHF. The CDR3 DNA follows: TGCGCCAGCAGCTCTTCTACAGGGGTAAGGGAGTCACCCCTCCACTTT.

This clone was picked up one time. This chain joins TRBV28 and TRBJ2-7; D remains unclear. The CDR3 covers 14 residues. Between the trimmed V and J ends, which lost 5 bases and 4 bases, there was a span of 15 bases. Germline CDR1 is MDHEN and CDR2 is SYDVKM. The CDR3 here is CASSEAMIPYEQYF. The CDR3 DNA follows: TGTGCCAGCAGTGAGGCCATGATTCCATACGAGCAGTACTTC.

The sample holds one count of this clone. This chain joins TRBV6-5 and TRBJ1-1; TRBD1 aligns across 7 bases. The V segment lost 4 bases and the J segment 7 bases; nucleotides outside the gene matches: 6. Germline V CDR1 and CDR2: MNHEY, SVGAGI. CDR3 length equals 13 residues. The CDR3 DNA reads TGTGCCAGCAGTTCAGGGACAGCCAGTGAAGCTTTCTTT. This sequence encodes CASSSGTASEAFF.

The chain links TRBV5-1 to TRBJ2-1, with TRBD1 matching 9 bases. The CDR3 totals 14 residues. The junction had 7 bases not matched to a gene; V was cut back by 4 bases and J by 8 bases. From germline, CDR1 is SGHRS and CDR2 YFSETQ. CDR3 protein: CASSLGTGGDEQFF. In DNA form, the CDR3 reads TGCGCCAGCAGCCTTGGTACAGGGGGCGATGAGCAGTTCTTC.